The present T cell receptor beta chain was sequenced within a study of cytomegalovirus exposure and HLA in healthy donors. A multiplex PCR was run with 60 Vbeta primers and 13 Jbeta primers. Generated by immunoSEQ multiplex PCR, the TCRdb table keeps only in-frame clones and is missing some. The sample has more than 200,000 clones, 82% seen once. Germline assignment: CDR1 SGHTA and CDR2 FQGNSA. CDR3 length: 16 amino acids. The ends lost 0 bases at V and 1 base at J; junction bases unmatched: 4. In its sample, this clone was seen a few times. This rearrangement joins TRBV7-2 to TRBJ2-5; 8 nucleotides match TRBD2. The TCR originated in a man in his forties or fifties in good health and CMV-seropositive. Specimen: PBMCs. CDR3 sequence reads: CASSLAVGLAQETQYF. In nucleotides, the CDR3 is TGTGCCAGCAGCTTAGCGGTAGGACTAGCCCAAGAGACCCAGTACTTC.